This passage covers 29 T cell receptor beta chains from one sample sequenced in a study of metastatic and nonmetastatic thyroid tumors. TCRdb re-called clones via MiXCR from the PCR reads. The sample shows approximately 28,000 clones, 16% of them seen only once. Patients underwent thyroid surgery, and none had received any treatment before it. The specimen was blood. The source is a male donor with papillary thyroid cancer or a benign thyroid nodule (not recorded which). Some clones in this sample may be carry-over from other donors' samples.

This clone came up a few times. Relative to the germline gene, one junction end is altered; a read error may explain this. This chain uses TRBV28 with TRBJ1-1, with D perhaps TRBD1 (5 bases). CDR1 is MDHEN and CDR2 is SYDVKM in the germline V gene. The CDR3 is made up of 11 amino acids. The CDR3 loop is CAIGVFAEAFF. In DNA form, the CDR3 reads TGCGCCATAGGGGTGTTCGCTGAAGCTTTCTTT.

By its share, this clone is medium-sized. The same CDR3 also results from other DNA sequences found in this sample. V usage is TRBV7-2 and J usage is TRBJ2-7; D uncertain. The CDR3 is made up of 12 amino acids. With 4 bases removed from V and 3 bases from J, the gap between germline ends came to 7 bases. Germline V gene lookup returns CDR1 SGHTA and CDR2 FQGNSA. For the CDR3, the DNA is TGTGCCAGCAGCTCCAAGGGCTACGAGCAGTACTTC. This encodes CASSSKGYEQYF.

This clone was observed at least ten times. Other DNA sequences of this sample code for an identical CDR3. The V and J genes are TRBV19 and TRBJ2-7, with D maybe TRBD1 (6 bases). The germline V and J ends were trimmed by 5 bases and 3 bases, with 14 bases remaining between them. CDR3 length: 14 amino acids. CDR1 LNHDA and CDR2 SQIVND come from the germline V gene (reference sequence). The CDR3 DNA reads as TGTGCCAGTAGTCCCCGGACAGCCTACTACGAGCAGTACTTC. Translation gives CASSPRTAYYEQYF.

This clone showed up many times. This chain uses TRBV7-9 with TRBJ2-1; 10 nucleotides match TRBD1. Germline V gene data show CDR1 as SEHNR and CDR2 as FQNEAQ (reference sequence). With 2 bases clipped from V and 8 bases from J, the junction kept 3 bases outside the gene matches. This CDR3 is built from 14 residues. In nucleotides, the CDR3 is TGTGCCAGCAGCTTATGGGACAGGGGCTATGAGCAGTTCTTC. This encodes CASSLWDRGYEQFF.

At least ten counts were recorded for this clone. This sequence joins TRBV20-1 and TRBJ2-3; 14 bases align to TRBD2. V lost 1 base, J lost 3 bases, and 12 bases stayed unmatched. Germline V lookup: CDR1 DFQATT, CDR2 SNEGSKA (reference sequence). The CDR3 spans 19 residues. CDR3 nucleotides: TGCAGTGCTAGAGTCCTCGGGACTAGCGGGAGAGGGGGGACAGATACGCAGTATTTT. Protein: CSARVLGTSGRGGTDTQYF.

The gene calls are TRBV9 and TRBJ2-3; perhaps TRBD2 as D (5 bases). V lost 0 bases and J 6 bases, leaving 11 bases between the germline ends. The CDR3 has 14 amino acids. CDR1 and CDR2 (germline): SGDLS, YYNGEE. The CDR3 here is CASSVAVGSDTQYF. CDR3 DNA sequence: TGTGCCAGCAGCGTAGCTGTGGGGAGTGATACGCAGTATTTT.

There are many counts of this clone. The chain recombines TRBV11-2 with TRBJ2-4; 10 nucleotides line up with TRBD2. Per germline, CDR1 SGHAT and CDR2 FQNNGV. The J segment lost 6 bases and the V segment lost 5 bases, leaving 7 bases of the junction unmatched. This CDR3 is built from 15 residues. CDR3 bases: TGTGCCAGCAGCGGACTCACTAGCGGGACAAACATTCAGTACTTC. Amino acid sequence: CASSGLTSGTNIQYF.

This clone was recorded many times. The J gene is TRBJ2-1, the V gene TRBV29-1; 8 bases are a match to TRBD2. This CDR3 has 13 residues. CDR1 SQVTM and CDR2 ANQGSEA come from the germline V gene. Trimming at V came to 7 bases and at J to 1 base, leaving 3 bases not matched to a gene. For the CDR3, the DNA is TGCAGCGCCTCGGGGGGGTCCTACAATGAGCAGTTCTTC. As protein: CSASGGSYNEQFF.

The chain combines TRBV4-2 with TRBJ2-5; TRBD1 aligns across 7 bases. The CDR3 contains 18 residues. Germline V lookup: CDR1 LGHNA, CDR2 YNFKEQ. V trimming: 4 bases; J trimming: 1 base; junction bases outside the gene matches: 15. The CDR3 DNA reads as TGTGCCAGCAGCCCAGGCGTCCCGGCGACAGGGATCCAAGAGACCCAGTACTTC. This gives the protein CASSPGVPATGIQETQYF.

This clone was found a few times. The V and J genes are TRBV19 and TRBJ2-1, with 7 bases lining up with TRBD2. The V segment lost 6 bases and the J segment 4 bases; nucleotides outside the gene matches: 3. The CDR3 totals 13 residues. From germline, CDR1 is LNHDA and CDR2 SQIVND (reference sequence). In DNA, the CDR3 is TGTGCCAGTAGCCCCGGGGGGTACAATGAGCAGTTCTTC. This gives the protein CASSPGGYNEQFF.

The chain has TRBV9 and TRBJ1-1, with D hard to call. The germline gives CDR1 SGDLS, CDR2 YYNGEE. V lost 2 bases to trimming and J lost 5 bases, with 13 bases between them. The CDR3 extends over 14 amino acids. The CDR3 spells CASSVSGLGTEAFF. The CDR3 nucleotides are TGTGCCAGCAGCGTTTCCGGGCTCGGTACTGAAGCTTTCTTT.

This clone appeared many times. With a much larger clone just one base away, this may be a read error. The sample has other DNA sequences that encode this CDR3 too. This sequence joins TRBV7-8 and TRBJ1-1; D is ambiguous. This CDR3 comprises 13 residues. Germline V gives CDR1 SGHVS, CDR2 FQNEAQ. V was pared by 1 base and J by 4 bases, with 7 bases between. The chain's CDR3 is CASSLEKLTEAFF. The CDR3 nucleotides read TGTGCCAGCAGCTTAGAGAAGCTCACTGAAGCTTTCTTT. Full variable domain (remainder filled in from reference TRBV7-8 and TRBJ1-1): GAGVSQSPRYKVAKRGQDVALRCDPISGHVSLFWYQQALGQGPEFLTYFQNEAQLDKSGLPSDRFFAERPEGSVSTLKIQRTQQEDSAVYLCASSLEKLTEAFFGQGTRLTVV.

This clone showed up many times. The chain joins TRBV7-8 to TRBJ2-3; D unresolved. CDR3 length: 15 residues. The germline V gene has CDR1 SGHVS and CDR2 FQNEAQ. Trimming took 5 bases from V and 2 from J, leaving 14 bases between them. The CDR3 here is CASSVRHPNTDTQYF. CDR3 nucleotide sequence: TGTGCCAGCAGCGTTAGACACCCGAACACAGATACGCAGTATTTT.

The chain couples TRBV19 to TRBJ1-5; tentatively, D is TRBD1 (6 bases). The germline V gene has CDR1 LNHDA and CDR2 SQIVND (reference sequence). With 4 bases removed from V and 3 bases from J, the gap between germline ends came to 10 bases. This CDR3 is built from 14 residues. CDR3 sequence (DNA): TGTGCCAGTAGTAGGACAGCTATCAATCAGCCCCAGCATTTT. Amino acids: CASSRTAINQPQHF.

The chain carries TRBV11-3 and TRBJ2-3, with a possible D match to TRBD1 (5 bases). This CDR3 spans 15 amino acids. The germline CDR1 and CDR2 sequences are SGHNT and YENEEA. V lost 2 bases to trimming and J lost 2 bases, with 11 bases between them. CDR3 sequence: CASSLPRTTTDTQYF. The DNA of the CDR3 is TGTGCCAGCAGCTTACCCCGGACAACCACAGATACGCAGTATTTT. Supplemented by reference TRBV11-3 and TRBJ2-3, the full variable domain reads EAGVVQSPRYKIIEKKQPVAFWCNPISGHNTLYWYLQNLGQGPELLIRYENEEAVDDSQLPKDRFSAERLKGVDSTLKIQPAELGDSAVYLCASSLPRTTTDTQYFGPGTRLTVL.

This clone has a count of ten or more. The V gene is TRBV15, the J gene TRBJ1-3, with a weak D call TRBD1 (5 bases). From germline, CDR1 is LNHNV and CDR2 YYDKDF (reference sequence). V lost 7 bases, J lost 2 bases, and 12 bases lay in between. The CDR3 runs to 14 residues. The CDR3 loop is CATTLRGTGNTIYF. CDR3 sequence (DNA): TGTGCCACCACTCTGAGGGGAACTGGAAACACCATATATTTT. Using reference TRBV15 and TRBJ1-3 for the parts outside the CDR3, the full variable domain is DAMVIQNPRYQVTQFGKPVTLSCSQTLNHNVMYWYQQKSSQAPKLLFHYYDKDFNNEADTPDNFQSRRPNTSFCFLDIRSPGLGDTAMYLCATTLRGTGNTIYFGEGSWLTVV.

The V and J genes are TRBV12-3 or TRBV12-4 and TRBJ1-2, with 8 bases that match TRBD1. Trimming cost V 6 bases and J 5 bases; bases outside gene matches: 5. This CDR3 is built from 13 residues. CDR3 loop: CASSFGTGYGYTF. For the CDR3, the DNA is TGTGCCAGCAGCTTCGGGACAGGTTATGGCTACACCTTC.

A note on this clone: One end of the junction varies from germline; a read error may be responsible. V gene TRBV6-9 combines with J gene TRBJ2-2; maybe TRBD1 (5 bases). Looked up from germline, CDR1 is MNHGY and CDR2 is SVAAGI. This CDR3 comprises 14 residues. DNA for the CDR3: TGTGCCAGCAGTTATAAGGGGCTTGCCGGGCAGCTGTTTTTT. Its translation is CASSYKGLAGQLFF.

Comment on this clone: This may arise from a read error, as a much more abundant clone is one base away. The chain recombines TRBV3-1 with TRBJ1-3; 7 bases are shared with TRBD1. CDR1 LGHDT and CDR2 YNNKEL come from the germline V gene (reference sequence). This CDR3 spans 18 amino acids. V lost 9 bases and J lost 5; bases outside the gene matches: 22. The CDR3 sequence: CASYGPSPRRQGRNTIYF. In DNA form, the CDR3 reads TGTGCCAGTTATGGGCCTTCACCCCGTCGACAGGGAAGAAACACCATATATTTT.

Many counts were recorded for this clone. CDR3 DNA: TGTGCCAGCAGCTTGATTGCCGGATTAGCCAAAAACATTCAGTACTTC. This codes for CASSLIAGLAKNIQYF. The chain couples TRBV5-6 to TRBJ2-4; no reliable D call. The CDR3 extends over 16 amino acids. Trimming cost V 1 base and J 0 bases, with 11 bases left between them. CDR1 and CDR2 (germline): SGHDT, YYEEEE.

This clone was counted a few times. The CDR3 protein is CATYYVQRSYEQYF. CDR3 nucleotides: TGTGCCACCTACTACGTACAGCGATCCTACGAGCAGTACTTC. The V call is TRBV6-1, the J call TRBJ2-7; no clear D. CDR1 is MNHNS, CDR2 SASEGT, per germline. The CDR3 covers 14 residues. V was trimmed by 10 bases and J by 1 base, leaving 17 bases between them.

In its sample, this clone ranks as medium-sized. The chain recombines TRBV6-1 with TRBJ2-7; 7 bases match TRBD2. The V segment lost 6 bases and the J segment 3 bases; nucleotides outside the gene matches: 2. CDR1 is MNHNS and CDR2 is SASEGT in the germline V gene. The CDR3 spans 12 residues. The CDR3 reads CASRGGSYEQYF. CDR3 sequence (DNA): TGTGCCAGCAGGGGCGGGAGCTACGAGCAGTACTTC.

This clone was recorded at least ten times. The chain recombines TRBV20-1 with TRBJ2-7, with D perhaps being TRBD1 or TRBD2 (6 bases each). V lost 5 bases to trimming and J lost 4 bases, with 12 bases between them. The CDR3 consists of 12 residues. Germline assignment: CDR1 DFQATT and CDR2 SNEGSKA (reference sequence). CDR3: CSAAGQRYEQYF. CDR3 bases: TGCAGTGCTGCGGGACAACGTTACGAGCAGTACTTC.

This clone was recorded at least ten times. The chain employs TRBV5-1 and TRBJ1-4, with 7 bases aligning to TRBD1. The V gene end was trimmed by 3 bases and the J gene end by 2 bases; junction bases not matched to a gene: 4. The CDR3 length is 15 residues. Germline V CDR1 and CDR2: SGHRS, YFSETQ. The CDR3 reads CASSSKQGTNEKLFF. CDR3 DNA: TGCGCCAGCAGCTCAAAACAGGGGACTAATGAAAAACTGTTTTTT.

This clone was seen at least ten times. The chain is built from TRBV20-1 and TRBJ2-7, with 9 positions matching TRBD1. There are 13 residues in the CDR3. Losses at the gene ends were 5 bases for V and 4 bases for J; bases not matched to a gene: 6. CDR1 and CDR2 (germline): DFQATT, SNEGSKA (reference sequence). The DNA of the CDR3 is TGCAGTGCTTCCGGGACAGGGAGTTACGAGCAGTACTTC. As protein: CSASGTGSYEQYF.

This clone appeared many times. The chain combines TRBV19 with TRBJ1-5; no definite D call. The V and J ends lost 2 bases and 4 bases respectively, with 12 bases between them. This CDR3 has 15 amino acids. CDR1 is LNHDA and CDR2 is SQIVND in the germline V gene (reference sequence). CDR3 coding DNA: TGTGCCAGTAGTATAATCGGGGAGGAAAATCAGCCCCAGCATTTT. Translated: CASSIIGEENQPQHF.

There are many counts of this clone. The chain carries TRBV28 and TRBJ2-1; TRBD2 might be the D (5 bases). Germline CDR1 reads MDHEN; CDR2 reads SYDVKM. Trimming took off 2 bases at V and 2 bases at J, with 10 bases between the two ends. This CDR3 is 15 amino acids long. This chain's CDR3 is CASSLEGVAYNEQFF. The CDR3, as DNA: TGTGCCAGCAGTTTAGAGGGAGTGGCCTACAATGAGCAGTTCTTC.

This clone was recorded many times. The chain carries TRBV24-1 and TRBJ2-2, with 10 positions matching TRBD2. Losses at the gene ends were 5 bases for V and 1 base for J; bases not matched to a gene: 6. Germline CDR1 is KGHDR and CDR2 is SFDVKD. The CDR3 sequence is 17 residues long. The CDR3 sequence is CATSAPGLARNTGELFF. The CDR3 DNA is TGTGCCACCAGTGCCCCGGGACTAGCGAGGAACACCGGGGAGCTGTTTTTT.

This clone has a count of ten or more. The genes are TRBV11-2 and TRBJ2-5; D not resolved. Germline CDR1 SGHAT, CDR2 FQNNGV. CDR3 length equals 14 residues. Trimming removed 1 base at V and 4 bases at J, with 10 bases between. The CDR3, as DNA: TGTGCCAGCAGCTTAGGGGGTGAGAGAGAGACCCAGTACTTC. It specifies CASSLGGERETQYF.